The rows below give T cell receptor beta chains drawn from one sample of a study of cytomegalovirus exposure and HLA in healthy donors. Method: immunoSEQ multiplex PCR; TCRdb's copy keeps in-frame clones and lacks some. The specimen's table records over 150,000 clones. Sample: PBMCs. Receptors originate from a boy between 10 and 17 years old in good health and CMV-seronegative. CDR3s include the opening cysteine and the closing phenylalanine or tryptophan. The order of the fields is V gene, D gene, J gene, CDR3 protein, CDR3 DNA. D genes are given only for firm matches.

v_gene: TRBV6-5
d_gene: TRBD1
j_gene: TRBJ1-5
CDR3aa: CASSYSTAGGQPQHF
CDR3nt: TGTGCCAGCAGTTACTCGACGGCAGGGGGTCAGCCCCAGCATTTT

v_gene: TRBV27
d_gene: TRBD1
j_gene: TRBJ1-6
CDR3aa: CASSLDRGNSPLHF
CDR3nt: TGTGCCAGCAGTCTCGACAGGGGGAATTCACCCCTCCACTTT

v_gene: TRBV6-5
d_gene: .
j_gene: TRBJ2-1
CDR3aa: CASSSGLYNEQFF
CDR3nt: TGTGCCAGCAGTTCGGGACTCTACAATGAGCAGTTCTTC

v_gene: TRBV13
d_gene: .
j_gene: TRBJ1-2
CDR3aa: CASSLGRVGVNYGYTF
CDR3nt: TGTGCCAGCAGCCTCGGACGGGTCGGGGTTAACTATGGCTACACCTTC

v_gene: TRBV9
d_gene: .
j_gene: TRBJ2-7
CDR3aa: CASSVDGGSYEQYF
CDR3nt: TGTGCCAGCAGCGTAGATGGCGGTTCCTACGAGCAGTACTTC

v_gene: TRBV5-5
d_gene: .
j_gene: TRBJ1-1
CDR3aa: CASSLGGVAFF
CDR3nt: TGTGCCAGCAGCTTGGGGGGGGTTGCTTTCTTT

v_gene: TRBV15
d_gene: .
j_gene: TRBJ1-1
CDR3aa: CATSHDTTEAFF
CDR3nt: TGTGCCACCAGCCATGACACAACTGAAGCTTTCTTT

v_gene: TRBV4-1
d_gene: TRBD2
j_gene: TRBJ2-5
CDR3aa: CASSPRGAGGLETQYF
CDR3nt: TGCGCCAGCAGCCCCCGGGGGGCGGGGGGTTTAGAGACCCAGTACTTC

v_gene: TRBV4-1
d_gene: TRBD2
j_gene: TRBJ2-7
CDR3aa: CASSQSWGLYEQYF
CDR3nt: TGCGCCAGCAGCCAGTCGTGGGGACTATACGAGCAGTACTTC

v_gene: TRBV7-3
d_gene: .
j_gene: TRBJ1-3
CDR3aa: CASSLDSQPGNTIYF
CDR3nt: TGTGCCAGCAGCTTAGACAGCCAACCTGGAAACACCATATATTTT

v_gene: TRBV30
d_gene: TRBD1
j_gene: TRBJ2-3
CDR3aa: CAWSVRGGPGDTQYF
CDR3nt: TGTGCCTGGAGTGTACGAGGGGGCCCCGGAGATACGCAGTATTTT

v_gene: TRBV27
d_gene: .
j_gene: TRBJ1-1
CDR3aa: CASSFGGRDTEAFF
CDR3nt: TGTGCCAGCAGTTTCGGGGGGAGGGACACTGAAGCTTTCTTT

v_gene: TRBV30
d_gene: .
j_gene: TRBJ1-1
CDR3aa: CAWIYPGTEAFF
CDR3nt: TGTGCCTGGATTTACCCCGGGACTGAAGCTTTCTTT

v_gene: TRBV5-4
d_gene: TRBD2
j_gene: TRBJ2-3
CDR3aa: CASSLSGGYTDTQYF
CDR3nt: TGTGCCAGCAGTCTAAGCGGGGGCTACACAGATACGCAGTATTTT

v_gene: TRBV4-1
d_gene: .
j_gene: TRBJ2-7
CDR3aa: CASSHRVDRPWNYEQYF
CDR3nt: TGCGCCAGCAGCCACCGAGTCGACAGGCCCTGGAACTACGAGCAGTACTTC

v_gene: TRBV29-1
d_gene: TRBD1
j_gene: TRBJ1-5
CDR3aa: CSVADRESQPQHF
CDR3nt: TGCAGCGTTGCGGACAGGGAGAGTCAGCCCCAGCATTTT

v_gene: TRBV7-2
d_gene: .
j_gene: TRBJ1-5
CDR3aa: CASSYANQPQHF
CDR3nt: TGTGCCAGCAGCTACGCGAATCAGCCCCAGCATTTT

v_gene: TRBV7-9
d_gene: .
j_gene: TRBJ1-1
CDR3aa: CASSLPQSGGTEAFF
CDR3nt: TGTGCCAGCAGCTTACCCCAGTCGGGGGGGACTGAAGCTTTCTTT

v_gene: TRBV2
d_gene: .
j_gene: TRBJ1-1
CDR3aa: CASSEITSRGAFF
CDR3nt: TGTGCCAGCAGTGAAATCACTTCCCGAGGGGCTTTCTTT

v_gene: TRBV28
d_gene: .
j_gene: TRBJ1-3
CDR3aa: CASRFGADPNTIYF
CDR3nt: TGTGCCAGCAGATTTGGGGCCGACCCGAACACCATATATTTT

v_gene: TRBV6-4
d_gene: .
j_gene: TRBJ2-1
CDR3aa: CTSSDRENNEQFF
CDR3nt: TGTACCAGCAGCGATCGGGAGAACAATGAGCAGTTCTTC

v_gene: TRBV7-9
d_gene: .
j_gene: TRBJ1-1
CDR3aa: CASGPGPEAFF
CDR3nt: TGTGCCAGCGGTCCGGGTCCCGAAGCTTTCTTT

v_gene: TRBV11-3
d_gene: .
j_gene: TRBJ1-1
CDR3aa: CASSKGEGGTEAFF
CDR3nt: TGTGCCAGCAGCAAGGGGGAGGGCGGCACTGAAGCTTTCTTT

v_gene: TRBV19
d_gene: TRBD1
j_gene: TRBJ1-5
CDR3aa: CASSIRGLGNQPQHF
CDR3nt: TGTGCCAGTAGTATAAGGGGGCTGGGGAATCAGCCCCAGCATTTT

v_gene: TRBV10-3
d_gene: TRBD2
j_gene: TRBJ2-2
CDR3aa: CAISESSGDTGELFF
CDR3nt: TGTGCCATCAGTGAGTCGAGCGGGGACACCGGGGAGCTGTTTTTT

v_gene: TRBV5-1
d_gene: .
j_gene: TRBJ1-1
CDR3aa: CASSFTRALNTEAFF
CDR3nt: TGCGCCAGCAGCTTCACCAGGGCGTTAAACACTGAAGCTTTCTTT

v_gene: TRBV28
d_gene: TRBD2
j_gene: TRBJ2-7
CDR3aa: CASSLASGGVGYEQYF
CDR3nt: TGTGCCAGCAGTCTTGCTAGCGGGGGGGTAGGGTACGAGCAGTACTTC

v_gene: TRBV5-1
d_gene: .
j_gene: TRBJ2-3
CDR3aa: CASSPGVGGTDTQYF
CDR3nt: TGCGCCAGCAGTCCGGGGGTTGGAGGCACAGATACGCAGTATTTT

v_gene: TRBV11-2
d_gene: .
j_gene: TRBJ2-5
CDR3aa: CASSLASQGGQETQYF
CDR3nt: TGTGCCAGCAGCTTAGCTTCTCAGGGGGGCCAAGAGACCCAGTACTTC

v_gene: TRBV6-7
d_gene: .
j_gene: TRBJ1-5
CDR3aa: CASSGRSYSNQPQHF
CDR3nt: TGTGCCAGCAGTGGCAGGTCCTATAGCAATCAGCCCCAGCATTTT

v_gene: TRBV5-4
d_gene: TRBD1
j_gene: TRBJ1-4
CDR3aa: CASSLIGQGGEKLFF
CDR3nt: TGTGCCAGCAGCTTGATAGGACAGGGAGGCGAAAAACTGTTTTTT

v_gene: TRBV29-1
d_gene: TRBD1
j_gene: TRBJ1-3
CDR3aa: CSVPRDRLFRNTIYF
CDR3nt: TGCAGCGTACCTAGGGACAGGCTCTTCCGAAACACCATATATTTT

v_gene: TRBV6-5
d_gene: TRBD2
j_gene: TRBJ2-3
CDR3aa: CASSPPGLGTDTQYF
CDR3nt: TGTGCCAGCAGTCCTCCGGGACTAGGCACAGATACGCAGTATTTT

v_gene: TRBV19
d_gene: .
j_gene: TRBJ1-5
CDR3aa: CASSGGGDQPQHF
CDR3nt: TGTGCCAGTAGTGGAGGGGGGGATCAGCCCCAGCATTTT

v_gene: TRBV4-1
d_gene: .
j_gene: TRBJ1-3
CDR3aa: CASSHPYGGAGNTIYF
CDR3nt: TGCGCCAGCAGCCACCCCTACGGAGGGGCTGGAAACACCATATATTTT

v_gene: TRBV28
d_gene: TRBD1
j_gene: TRBJ1-1
CDR3aa: CASSFEGALEVVRAFF
CDR3nt: TGTGCCAGCAGTTTTGAGGGGGCGTTAGAGGTGGTCCGAGCTTTCTTT

v_gene: TRBV27
d_gene: TRBD1
j_gene: TRBJ2-7
CDR3aa: CASSPGQVGKMGYEQYF
CDR3nt: TGTGCCAGCAGTCCCGGACAGGTGGGGAAAATGGGTTACGAGCAGTACTTC

v_gene: TRBV5-1
d_gene: .
j_gene: TRBJ2-7
CDR3aa: CASSFSTVPRGIYEQYF
CDR3nt: TGCGCCAGCAGCTTTTCTACCGTACCTCGGGGGATCTACGAGCAGTACTTC

v_gene: TRBV4-2
d_gene: .
j_gene: TRBJ2-5
CDR3aa: CASSRVGETQYF
CDR3nt: TGTGCCAGCAGCCGGGTGGGCGAGACCCAGTACTTC

v_gene: TRBV18
d_gene: TRBD2
j_gene: TRBJ2-7
CDR3aa: CASSPRLAVYEQYF
CDR3nt: TGTGCCAGCTCACCGAGACTAGCCGTGTACGAGCAGTACTTC

v_gene: TRBV10-3
d_gene: .
j_gene: TRBJ1-2
CDR3aa: CAISLDSEGGYTF
CDR3nt: TGTGCCATCAGTCTCGACTCCGAAGGAGGCTACACCTTC

v_gene: TRBV6-1
d_gene: TRBD1
j_gene: TRBJ1-2
CDR3aa: CASSIRGRGDYGYTF
CDR3nt: TGTGCCAGCAGTATCAGGGGGCGTGGGGACTATGGCTACACCTTC

v_gene: TRBV30
d_gene: .
j_gene: TRBJ2-7
CDR3aa: CAWSPLSFRSYEQYF
CDR3nt: TGTGCCTGGAGTCCCCTCTCCTTTAGAAGCTACGAGCAGTACTTC

v_gene: TRBV7-2
d_gene: .
j_gene: TRBJ1-6
CDR3aa: CASSLRGTHNSPLHF
CDR3nt: TGTGCCAGCAGCTTAAGGGGGACCCATAATTCACCCCTCCACTTT

v_gene: TRBV6-5
d_gene: .
j_gene: TRBJ1-1
CDR3aa: CASTPASSNTEAFF
CDR3nt: TGTGCCAGCACTCCCGCGAGTTCGAACACTGAAGCTTTCTTT

v_gene: TRBV28
d_gene: .
j_gene: TRBJ2-5
CDR3aa: CASSFRQTLFGTQYF
CDR3nt: TGTGCCAGCAGTTTTCGACAGACACTCTTCGGGACCCAGTACTTC